The next 14 T cell receptor beta chains were all read from a single sample in a study of beta chain features in type 1 diabetes. The investigators reverse transcribed all of the isolated RNA, so they sequenced expressed TCRB transcripts. Data came from immunoSEQ multiplex PCR; TCRdb stores just in-frame clones and leaves some out. The repertoire holds approximately 170,000 clones, with less than 9.5% as singletons. The source material was central memory CD4+ T cells from blood. All receptors derive from a woman in her late teens or twenties in good health.

V and J are TRBV7-2 and TRBJ1-5, with TRBD1 identical over 7 bases. J lost 3 bases, V lost 3 bases, and 8 bases had no gene match. The CDR3 is made up of 16 amino acids. Looked up from germline, CDR1 is SGHTA and CDR2 is FQGNSA. As DNA, the CDR3 is TGTGCCAGCAGCTTCAGGACAGGCCTTTTCAATCAGCCCCAGCATTTT. Encoded protein: CASSFRTGLFNQPQHF.

The rearrangement joins TRBV11-2 to TRBJ2-1; TRBD1 matches 8 bases. J lost 1 base, V lost 6 bases, and 8 bases had no gene match. The germline V gene encodes CDR1 SGHAT and CDR2 FQNNGV. The CDR3 spans 16 residues. The CDR3 region is CASSSRTGRSYNEQFF. CDR3 coding DNA: TGTGCCAGCAGTTCAAGGACAGGGCGTTCCTACAATGAGCAGTTCTTC.

The sample holds a few counts of this clone. The V call is TRBV4-2, the J call TRBJ1-1; 12 positions match TRBD1. V was pared by 3 bases and J by 1 base, with 6 bases of the junction left unmatched. CDR3 length: 17 amino acids. CDR1 and CDR2 from the germline V gene are LGHNA and YNFKEQ. CDR3 in DNA: TGTGCCAGCAGCCAGGGACAGGGGGCCGCAGCGAACACTGAAGCTTTCTTT. Its translation: CASSQGQGAAANTEAFF.

The CDR3 here is CASSLDVTGGYGYTF. CDR3 nucleotide sequence: TGCGCCAGCAGCTTGGACGTAACAGGGGGCTATGGCTACACCTTC. The rearrangement joins TRBV5-1 to TRBJ1-2; 8 bases are shared with TRBD1. This CDR3 is built from 15 residues. Unmatched junction bases numbered 5, after V lost 0 bases and J lost 4 bases. CDR1 and CDR2 (germline): SGHRS, YFSETQ.

This clone was recorded a few times. The V call is TRBV30, the J call TRBJ1-3; D gene uncertain. Per germline, CDR1 GTSNPN and CDR2 SVGIG (reference sequence). CDR3 length: 16 amino acids. Deletions cut 1 base from V and 0 bases from J, with 13 bases between. CDR3 nucleotides: TGTGCCTGGAGTGCCCCTGGGAGTATCTCTGGAAACACCATATATTTT. This encodes CAWSAPGSISGNTIYF.

This clone has just a few counts. This sequence joins TRBV7-6 and TRBJ2-5, with TRBD2 matching 14 bases. Trimming cost V 4 bases and J 3 bases; bases outside gene matches: 1. Germline loops: CDR1 SGHVS, CDR2 FNYEAQ. CDR3 size: 15 residues. CDR3 sequence (DNA): TGTGCCAGCAGCTCGGGACTAGCGGGGGAAGAGACCCAGTACTTC. This sequence encodes CASSSGLAGEETQYF.

This clone turned up a few times. The chain recombines TRBV6-1 with TRBJ1-2; a possible D gene is TRBD1 (5 bases). This CDR3 has 13 amino acids. V was pared by 6 bases and J by 4 bases, with 12 bases between. In germline, CDR1 is MNHNS, CDR2 SASEGT. CDR3 nucleotide sequence: TGTGCCAGCAGGACAGCGGGTGTCTATGGCTACACCTTC. This encodes CASRTAGVYGYTF.

This chain uses TRBV19 with TRBJ2-1; 12 nucleotides match TRBD2. CDR3 size: 16 residues. Trimming removed 4 bases from V and 4 bases from J; junction bases left unmatched: 5. Per the germline V gene, CDR1 is LNHDA and CDR2 is SQIVND (reference sequence). CDR3 nucleotides: TGTGCCAGTAGTACCCTAGCGGGGGGGACTTACAATGAGCAGTTCTTC. Amino acids: CASSTLAGGTYNEQFF.

Only a few counts were recorded for this clone. This rearrangement joins TRBV21-1 to TRBJ2-7; the table's D gene call, TRBD1, was not cross checked with the DNA. TRBV21-1 is described as a pseudogene. The length of the CDR3 is 14 residues. The DNA of the CDR3 is TGTGCCAGCAGCAAAGTTCCCTTGGACAGGCAGCAGTACTTC. Translated, it gives CASSKVPLDRQQYF.

This clone was observed a handful of times. The V gene is TRBV6-5, the J gene TRBJ1-5; D is uncertain. This CDR3 has 15 amino acids. Between the trimmed V and J ends, which lost 4 bases and 1 base, there was a span of 11 bases. Germline values: CDR1 MNHEY, CDR2 SVGAGI. In DNA form, the CDR3 reads TGTGCCAGCAGTTCGGTTTGGTCAAGCAATCAGCCCCAGCATTTT. Translated, it gives CASSSVWSSNQPQHF.

This clone was seen only a few times. The chain links TRBV4-2 to TRBJ1-1, with TRBD1 matching 10 bases. Germline V CDR1 and CDR2: LGHNA, YNFKEQ. Trimming cost V 2 bases and J 1 base; bases outside gene matches: 4. This CDR3 contains 16 residues. The CDR3 here is CASSQRTGGENTEAFF. CDR3 bases: TGTGCCAGCAGCCAACGGACAGGGGGGGAGAACACTGAAGCTTTCTTT.

As to this clone: This sample includes further DNA sequences coding for the same CDR3. The chain recombines TRBV18 with TRBJ2-6; TRBD2 is a possible D gene (6 bases). V was shortened by 3 bases and J by 4 bases, with 10 bases between the two germline ends. The CDR3 runs to 15 residues. The germline V gene encodes CDR1 KGHSH and CDR2 LQKENI. This chain's CDR3 is CASSPGEVGANVLTF. Here the CDR3 DNA reads TGTGCCAGCTCACCGGGGGAGGTCGGGGCCAACGTCCTGACTTTC.

The V and J genes are TRBV9 and TRBJ2-3, with D maybe TRBD1 (5 bases). The V and J ends lost 5 bases and 9 bases respectively, with 16 bases between them. Germline V lookup: CDR1 SGDLS, CDR2 YYNGEE. The CDR3 is 13 residues long. The CDR3 nucleotides are TGTGCCAGCAGTGAAACAGGCGTTGCCACGCAGTATTTT. The encoded protein is CASSETGVATQYF. The variable domain in full, with the rest retrieved from reference TRBV9 and TRBJ2-3, is DSGVTQTPKHLITATGQRVTLRCSPRSGDLSVYWYQQSLDQGLQFLIQYYNGEERAKGNILERFSAQQFPDLHSELNLSSLELGDSALYFCASSETGVATQYFGPGTRLTVL.

This chain uses TRBV14 with TRBJ2-1; possibly TRBD1 for D (5 bases). The V and J ends lost 1 base and 5 bases respectively, with 12 bases between them. The CDR3 runs 15 residues. Germline lookup yields CDR1 SGHDN and CDR2 FVKESK. CDR3 nucleotide sequence: TGTGCCAGCAGCCAAGGGACAAGTATTAACAATGAGCAGTTCTTC. This encodes CASSQGTSINNEQFF.